The entry that follows covers one T cell receptor beta chain sequence. The antigen remains undetermined. From germline, CDR1 is SGHDN and CDR2 FVKESK. The V end was cut by 3 bases, the J end by 0 bases, with 11 bases between. This CDR3 is 15 amino acids long. Germline DNA was also extracted, while the blood RNA originated from unsorted whole blood. It was before surgery that roughly 4.1 milliliters of peripheral blood were collected. The data stem from a study of tumor-infiltrating lymphocytes in primary liver carcinoma. Overall study context: Sample yields, roughly 3.5 to 8 million productive TCRbeta reads, were similar across the tissue types. Study-wide points: CD8+ and CD4+ repertoires went uncompared, the samples being bulk unsorted.

Priming with a constant-region primer yielded TCR beta cDNA from about 510 ng total RNA. Three nested multiplex PCR rounds, a slightly modified ARM-PCR method, built the TCR beta libraries. Each of the first two PCR rounds ran approximately 11 cycles with TRBV1-TRBV30 forward and C-beta reverse primers. One entry per CDR3 protein, called by TCRdb with MiXCR from the multiplex PCR reads. The sample consists of 300,000 to 400,000 distinct CDR3 sequences, less than 65% of them appearing once. The clonotype originates from a man aged 40-50 years with primary liver carcinoma and hepatitis B virus infection. The source material was peripheral blood. The chain employs TRBV14 and TRBJ2-5; possible D gene TRBD1, 5 bases. CDR3 sequence (DNA): TGTGCCAGCAGCCACATGACAGTACACCAAGAGACCCAGTACTTC. Amino acids: CASSHMTVHQETQYF.